A selection of T cell receptor beta chains follows, all from one sample in a study of T cells after yellow fever vaccination. MiXCR was run by TCRdb on the 5' RACE reads, yielding one entry per CDR3 protein. The sample lists about 320,000 distinct CDR3 sequences, 3.5% to 4.5% occurring once. The sequences come from PBMCs, collected 15 days after the yellow fever booster vaccination. These receptors were taken from a man aged 18-30 years who received the YFV17D yellow fever vaccine. Both conserved end residues are part of each CDR3. Each record gives: V gene, clone size, D gene, J gene, CDR3 DNA, CDR3 protein. A D gene is named only where the DNA matches it firmly. Not every row has a clone size; where given, it reads once, few, many or a size class.

v_call: TRBV5-1
clone_size: few
d_call: TRBD2
j_call: TRBJ2-1
cdr3_nt: TGCGCCAGCAGCTCCACTAGCGGGGGGAGCTCCTACAATGAGCAGTTCTTC
cdr3_aa: CASSSTSGGSSYNEQFF

v_call: TRBV12-3/TRBV12-4
clone_size: many
d_call: TRBD2
j_call: TRBJ2-5
cdr3_nt: TGTGCCAGCAGGGGGAAGCGGGGGAGCTGGGAGACCCAGTACTTC
cdr3_aa: CASRGKRGSWETQYF

v_call: TRBV20-1
clone_size: many
d_call: TRBD1
j_call: TRBJ2-3
cdr3_nt: TGCAGTGCCCGGACAGGGGGCACATATACGCAGTATTTT
cdr3_aa: CSARTGGTYTQYF

v_call: TRBV7-2
clone_size: many
d_call: TRBD1
j_call: TRBJ1-5
cdr3_nt: TGTGCCAGCAGCCCTCTTGCACCGGGACAGGCAAGAAATCAGCCCCAGCATTTT
cdr3_aa: CASSPLAPGQARNQPQHF

v_call: TRBV5-6
clone_size: few
d_call: .
j_call: TRBJ1-2
cdr3_nt: TGTGCCAGCAGCTTGGTGGGGGCGCTTTCCGGTGGCTACACCTTC
cdr3_aa: CASSLVGALSGGYTF

v_call: TRBV12-3/TRBV12-4
clone_size: many
d_call: .
j_call: TRBJ1-1
cdr3_nt: TGTGCCAGCACCTCCCGGGGGGGTTGGATTGAAGCTTTCTTT
cdr3_aa: CASTSRGGWIEAFF

v_call: TRBV6-5
clone_size: few
d_call: .
j_call: TRBJ2-6
cdr3_nt: TGTGCCAGCAGTCGGCTCCCCGGGACGACCAATGGGGCCAACGTCCTGACTTTC
cdr3_aa: CASSRLPGTTNGANVLTF

v_call: TRBV7-3
clone_size: .
d_call: TRBD1
j_call: TRBJ1-1
cdr3_nt: TGTGCCAGCAGCTTCTCGAAGACAGGGGGCACTGAAGCTTTCTTT
cdr3_aa: CASSFSKTGGTEAFF

v_call: TRBV15
clone_size: few
d_call: .
j_call: TRBJ2-5
cdr3_nt: TGTGCCACCAGCGGGGCCCAGCGGGTTCCCCAGTACTTC
cdr3_aa: CATSGAQRVPQYF

v_call: TRBV12-3/TRBV12-4
clone_size: few
d_call: TRBD2
j_call: TRBJ2-5
cdr3_nt: TGTGCCAGCACTTTGTCGGGACTAGCGGGGACCCAGTACTTC
cdr3_aa: CASTLSGLAGTQYF

v_call: TRBV6-2/TRBV6-3
clone_size: few
d_call: .
j_call: TRBJ2-1
cdr3_nt: TGTGCCAGCAGTTACCGGCCCTCGGGGGTCTATGAGCAGTTCTTC
cdr3_aa: CASSYRPSGVYEQFF

v_call: TRBV25-1
clone_size: many
d_call: .
j_call: TRBJ2-3
cdr3_nt: TGTGCCAGCAGTGAATATAGGAGGTCTCGCACAGATACGCAGTATTTT
cdr3_aa: CASSEYRRSRTDTQYF

v_call: TRBV20-1
clone_size: few
d_call: .
j_call: TRBJ2-2
cdr3_nt: TGCAGTGCGAACCGGGACATATACACCGGGGAGCTGTTTTTT
cdr3_aa: CSANRDIYTGELFF

v_call: TRBV20-1
clone_size: .
d_call: .
j_call: TRBJ2-1
cdr3_nt: TGCAGTGCTAGAGATGGGGGTTACAATGAGCAGTTCTTC
cdr3_aa: CSARDGGYNEQFF

v_call: TRBV7-2
clone_size: many
d_call: .
j_call: TRBJ2-4
cdr3_nt: TGTGCCAGCAGCTTAGTTGACGCTGGAAACATTCAGTACTTC
cdr3_aa: CASSLVDAGNIQYF

v_call: TRBV7-2
clone_size: few
d_call: TRBD1
j_call: TRBJ2-5
cdr3_nt: TGTGCCAGCAGCCCCGGACAGGGGGATCGAGAGACCCAGTACTTC
cdr3_aa: CASSPGQGDRETQYF

v_call: TRBV7-2
clone_size: .
d_call: TRBD2
j_call: TRBJ2-3
cdr3_nt: TGTGCCAGCAGCCCAGCAGGATTAGCGGGGGGGAAGACGCAGTATTTT
cdr3_aa: CASSPAGLAGGKTQYF

v_call: TRBV12-3/TRBV12-4
clone_size: .
d_call: TRBD1
j_call: TRBJ2-7
cdr3_nt: TGTGCCAGCAGTTTACGGGACAGGGGTGGGTACGAGCAGTACTTC
cdr3_aa: CASSLRDRGGYEQYF

v_call: TRBV29-1
clone_size: many
d_call: .
j_call: TRBJ1-1
cdr3_nt: TGCAGCGCTCGGACACTTACGAACACTGAAGCTTTCTTT
cdr3_aa: CSARTLTNTEAFF

v_call: TRBV5-1
clone_size: few
d_call: .
j_call: TRBJ1-5
cdr3_nt: TGCGCCAGCAGCCCTGACCTGAATCAGCCCCAGCATTTT
cdr3_aa: CASSPDLNQPQHF

v_call: TRBV12-3/TRBV12-4
clone_size: .
d_call: .
j_call: TRBJ2-3
cdr3_nt: TGTGCCAGCAGTTTATCCGCTAATACGCAGTATTTT
cdr3_aa: CASSLSANTQYF

v_call: TRBV7-2
clone_size: many
d_call: .
j_call: TRBJ1-1
cdr3_nt: TGTGCCAGCAGCTTCCCCAGCCCACAGAACACTGAAGCTTTCTTT
cdr3_aa: CASSFPSPQNTEAFF

v_call: TRBV6-1
clone_size: few
d_call: .
j_call: TRBJ1-2
cdr3_nt: TGTGCCAGCAGGCAAGGAGGGGACAACTATGGCTACACCTTC
cdr3_aa: CASRQGGDNYGYTF

v_call: TRBV12-3/TRBV12-4
clone_size: few
d_call: TRBD2
j_call: TRBJ2-5
cdr3_nt: TGTGCCAGCAGTCCAAAGACTAGCGGGGGGGCTTTTCAAGAGACCCAGTACTTC
cdr3_aa: CASSPKTSGGAFQETQYF

v_call: TRBV9
clone_size: .
d_call: .
j_call: TRBJ2-7
cdr3_nt: TGTGCCAGCAGCGTGACCGACTTCCCCTACGAGCAGTACTTC
cdr3_aa: CASSVTDFPYEQYF

v_call: TRBV5-1
clone_size: .
d_call: .
j_call: TRBJ1-1
cdr3_nt: TGCGCCAGCTTTCAGGGCCCTGACACTGAAGCTTTCTTT
cdr3_aa: CASFQGPDTEAFF

v_call: TRBV3-1
clone_size: .
d_call: .
j_call: TRBJ1-5
cdr3_nt: TGTGCCAGCAGCCAAGAGGGGGAAAATCAGCCCCAGCATTTT
cdr3_aa: CASSQEGENQPQHF

v_call: TRBV5-5
clone_size: few
d_call: TRBD1
j_call: TRBJ1-5
cdr3_nt: TGTGCCAGCAGCCCTGCGGACAGGTTAGATAATCAGCCCCAGCATTTT
cdr3_aa: CASSPADRLDNQPQHF

v_call: TRBV30
clone_size: many
d_call: .
j_call: TRBJ1-1
cdr3_nt: TGTGCCTGGAGCCCCCAGACAGGAGAAGCTTTCTTT
cdr3_aa: CAWSPQTGEAFF

v_call: TRBV20-1
clone_size: many
d_call: TRBD2
j_call: TRBJ2-3
cdr3_nt: TGCAGTGCCTACCAGTTGGGGGGGGACGATACGCAGTATTTT
cdr3_aa: CSAYQLGGDDTQYF

v_call: TRBV5-1
clone_size: many
d_call: .
j_call: TRBJ1-1
cdr3_nt: TGCGCCAGCAGCTTAAGTAGGACCATGAACACTGAAGCTTTCTTT
cdr3_aa: CASSLSRTMNTEAFF

v_call: TRBV7-2
clone_size: few
d_call: TRBD2
j_call: TRBJ2-1
cdr3_nt: TGTGCCAGCAGCTTATTAAGCGGGGGGGTTCTCAATGAGCAGTTCTTC
cdr3_aa: CASSLLSGGVLNEQFF

v_call: TRBV7-2
clone_size: few
d_call: .
j_call: TRBJ1-5
cdr3_nt: TGTGCCAGCAGCCCGAAGGGCAGCATCATTAGCAATCAGCCCCAGCATTTT
cdr3_aa: CASSPKGSIISNQPQHF

v_call: TRBV4-2
clone_size: many
d_call: .
j_call: TRBJ2-1
cdr3_nt: TGTGCCAGCAGCCAGGATCTTAGACTGGCGGGCTATGAGCAGTTCTTC
cdr3_aa: CASSQDLRLAGYEQFF

v_call: TRBV7-8
clone_size: many
d_call: .
j_call: TRBJ2-1
cdr3_nt: TGTGCCAGCAGCATAGGGGACGCCACGGACAATGAGCAGTTCTTC
cdr3_aa: CASSIGDATDNEQFF

v_call: TRBV27
clone_size: few
d_call: .
j_call: TRBJ2-5
cdr3_nt: TGTGCCAGCAGTTTGGCACGGCACCAAGAGACCCAGTACTTC
cdr3_aa: CASSLARHQETQYF

v_call: TRBV4-1
clone_size: many
d_call: TRBD1
j_call: TRBJ1-2
cdr3_nt: TGCGCCAGCAGCCCCCGGGGACAGGGCCATTTGGGCTATGGCTACACCTTC
cdr3_aa: CASSPRGQGHLGYGYTF

v_call: TRBV6-4
clone_size: many
d_call: TRBD2
j_call: TRBJ2-3
cdr3_nt: TGTGCCAGCCGGCTAGCGGCTAGCACAGATACGCAGTATTTT
cdr3_aa: CASRLAASTDTQYF

v_call: TRBV20-1
clone_size: few
d_call: .
j_call: TRBJ2-5
cdr3_nt: TGCAGTGCTGTCTCGGGGGCGCTTTGGGAGACCCAGTACTTC
cdr3_aa: CSAVSGALWETQYF

v_call: TRBV15
clone_size: many
d_call: TRBD2
j_call: TRBJ2-7
cdr3_nt: TGTGCCACCAGCCTCGGGACTAGCGGGGTCTACGAGCAGTACTTC
cdr3_aa: CATSLGTSGVYEQYF

v_call: TRBV29-1
clone_size: many
d_call: .
j_call: TRBJ1-1
cdr3_nt: TGCAGCGTCCTGACAGCCTTGAACACTGAAGCTTTCTTT
cdr3_aa: CSVLTALNTEAFF

v_call: TRBV7-2
clone_size: few
d_call: .
j_call: TRBJ1-2
cdr3_nt: TGTGCCAGCAGCTTAGGGACGGACCCCACCTGGGACGGCTACACCTTC
cdr3_aa: CASSLGTDPTWDGYTF

v_call: TRBV4-2
clone_size: .
d_call: .
j_call: TRBJ2-2
cdr3_nt: TGTGCCAGCAGCCAAGATCTGAGGCGGGCGAACACCGGGGAGCTGTTTTTT
cdr3_aa: CASSQDLRRANTGELFF

v_call: TRBV7-9
clone_size: many
d_call: .
j_call: TRBJ2-4
cdr3_nt: TGTGCCAGCAGCTTAGCGCTTAGGATGGGGGAAAACATTCAGTACTTC
cdr3_aa: CASSLALRMGENIQYF

v_call: TRBV7-9
clone_size: many
d_call: .
j_call: TRBJ2-7
cdr3_nt: TGTGCCAGCAGCTTCGCGACAGGTTCCTACGAGCAGTACTTC
cdr3_aa: CASSFATGSYEQYF

v_call: TRBV4-2
clone_size: .
d_call: TRBD1
j_call: TRBJ2-1
cdr3_nt: TGTGCCAGCAGCCAAGTTCCGACAGGGAACGATGAGCAGTTCTTC
cdr3_aa: CASSQVPTGNDEQFF

v_call: TRBV12-3/TRBV12-4
clone_size: many
d_call: TRBD1
j_call: TRBJ2-1
cdr3_nt: TGTGCCAGCGCGGGACAGGGGGCGAGCTCCTACAATGAGCAGTTCTTC
cdr3_aa: CASAGQGASSYNEQFF